This T cell receptor beta chain was sequenced for a study of spatial heterogeneity in lung cancer. Study summary: Median follow-up for sequenced PBMC samples was 2 to 3 years after resection, when such samples existed. More beta-chain than alpha-chain sequences were consistently detected. Study findings and constraints: Ubiquitous expanded tumor TCRs were observed in blood more at resection than follow-up.

V was shortened by 5 bases and J by 4 bases, with 6 bases between the two germline ends. Germline V gene data show CDR1 as SGHTA and CDR2 as FQGTGA. This CDR3 region has 12 residues. TCR cDNA molecules each had a unique molecular identifier. TCRdb reprocessed the 5' RACE reads via MiXCR and lists one record per CDR3 protein. The repertoire holds about 50,000 distinct CDR3 sequences, roughly 8.1% seen once, with around 33% in the top ten. Time point defined: blood at routine non-recurrence follow-up after resection. From tumor, nontumor lung or frozen PBMC, whole RNA was taken unsorted for sequencing. This clonotype has at least ten counts. Its antigen is not known.

This chain uses TRBV7-3 with TRBJ2-1; D remains unclear. The TCR was taken from a female donor with early-stage non-small cell lung cancer. Sequences were derived from PBMCs, sampled at follow-up. The CDR3 protein is CASSPRYNEQFF. CDR3 in DNA: TGTGCCAGCAGCCCCCGATACAATGAGCAGTTCTTC.